This note documents a single T cell receptor (beta chain) sequence. Other DNA variants within this sample encode the same CDR3. This entry is derived from a study of T cell changes during pregnancy in multiple sclerosis. Clones were sequenced by immunoSEQ multiplex PCR, and TCRdb holds only the in-frame ones, with some missing. This sample yields some 100,000 clones, of which 85% to 95% are seen a single time; more than 0.95% belongs to the top ten. The TCR was taken from a female donor with multiple sclerosis, enrolled in a pregnancy study. This specimen was peripheral blood, taken in the second trimester of pregnancy.

The CDR3 loop is CASSLLQGARETQYF. CDR3 in DNA: TGTGCCAGCAGTTTATTGCAGGGGGCGAGGGAGACCCAGTACTTC. The genes are TRBV28 and TRBJ2-5; TRBD1 matches 8 bases. The V and J ends lost 1 base and 5 bases, in that order; junction bases with no gene match: 6. Germline V gene lookup returns CDR1 MDHEN and CDR2 SYDVKM. The CDR3 consists of 15 residues.